This TCR beta chain was sequenced for a study of blood T cell repertoires in COVID-19. For the study at large: Samples representing acute and convalescent COVID-19 were sourced from the United States, Italy and Spain.

Germline V gene lookup returns CDR1 LNHDA and CDR2 SQIVND (reference sequence). Trimming cost V 0 bases and J 2 bases, with 14 bases left between them. The length of the CDR3 is 17 residues. Using immunoSEQ multiplex PCR, the repertoire was profiled, and TCRdb retains in-frame clones only, with some absent. The sample records tens of thousands of clones, 80% to 90% being singletons. This clone was recorded once. The sequencing input was peripheral blood. The origin of this receptor is a woman aged 55-69 years with acute or convalescent COVID-19. The chain recombines TRBV19 with TRBJ1-5; no firm D call. The CDR3 loop reads CASSIDPRVFRNQPQHF. The CDR3 DNA follows: TGTGCCAGTAGTATAGATCCCCGGGTCTTTCGCAATCAGCCCCAGCATTTT.